What follows is one T cell receptor beta chain and its context. All of the isolated RNA was reverse transcribed, so expressed TCRB transcripts were sequenced. Sequencing was performed with immunoSEQ multiplex PCR; in TCRdb, only in-frame clones are kept and a portion is missing. Among 150,000 or so clones listed, roughly 10% were seen once. Using CD45RO/CCR7/CD25/CD127/CD95/CD27, CD4+ naive, central memory, regulatory and stem cell-like memory cells were sorted. CDR1 and CDR2 (germline): SGHRS, YFSETQ. Trimming shortened V by 0 bases and J by 6 bases, and 15 bases separated the two germline ends. This CDR3 spans 16 amino acids. The data belong to a study of beta chain features in type 1 diabetes.

The V gene is TRBV5-1, the J gene TRBJ2-2; D gene uncertain. The sequence derives from a woman between 40 and 55 years old in good health. Input material: central memory CD4+ T cells from blood. For the CDR3, the DNA is TGCGCCAGCAGCTTGGTTTTTAGAGATCGAGCCGGGGAGCTGTTTTTT. Translating it yields CASSLVFRDRAGELFF.